The entry that follows covers one TCR beta chain sequence. This clonotype showed up many times. Its cognate antigen has yet to be identified. Base-call qualities are not available, and no considerably larger clone is one nucleotide away. Hyperthyroidism patients were newly diagnosed, with disease duration under 2 months, and aged 18 to 65 years. Exclusion was applied to patients with uncontrolled infections, other autoimmune diseases, pregnancy or lactation. Clinical symptoms, serum thyroxine and TRAb, thyroid ultrasound, and orbital computed tomography formed the basis for the diagnoses. Blood from progressor patients was collected at the time of first diagnosis with hyperthyroidism, before any ophthalmopathy symptoms had appeared. PBMCs were separated from roughly 10 ml of fresh peripheral blood using Ficoll-Paque density gradient centrifugation. Progressor patients were initially diagnosed with Graves' hyperthyroidism and developed ophthalmopathy during follow-up. Total RNA was extracted with Trizol reagent, and quality was checked on an Agilent 2100 Bioanalyzer.

The TCR beta CDR3 regions were amplified from RNA transcripts. The first round of RT-PCR for the TCR CDR3 was performed with the HTBI primer set and the Qiagen OneStep RT-PCR kit. A second multiplex PCR round built the libraries, followed by size selection and purification. Paired-end sequencing of the libraries was performed with 100 bp reads on an Illumina HiSeq2000. For the original study's pipeline: SOAPnuke was used to process the raw data, removing reads that contained adapters or uncalled bases, had a mean Phred below 15, or lacked an exact match to the constant primer or identifier. COPE v1.2.5 was used to merge high-quality paired reads, and clonotypes were defined as unique nucleotide sequences. Clonotypes were aligned to IMGT TRBV, TRBD and TRBJ reference segments using MiTCR v1.1. The analysis included only V-J combinations with a frequency above 0.0001, which together covered approximately 99% of the repertoires. The TCS score was defined as F50 (clonal expansion) divided by E x V (chaos), with BLOSUM62-based TCRdist calculated between CDR3 peptides within each V-J. Welch's t-statistics and random forest reduced 514 V-J features to 10 to 15, which were used in a naive Bayes classifier (R e1071). TCRdb applied fastp at Q25 and MiXCR to the public reads, then kept only in-frame beta chains. Rows with a matching CDR3 protein are joined into one entry that keeps the most common DNA and genes. The V and J calls reflect TCRdb's pipeline rather than the authors' work. The sample table lists some 600,000 distinct CDR3 sequences, roughly 13% of them with a count of one. Of the sample, more than 4.5% falls within the top ten clones.

The sample belongs to a study of T cells in Graves' hyperthyroidism and ophthalmopathy (dated by TCRdb to the late 2010s). About the full investigation: Peripheral blood was sampled at the time of initial diagnosis, prior to any treatment. The paper reports TCR Vbeta CDR3 sequencing of over 130 peripheral blood samples: 43 ophthalmopathy, over 70 hyperthyroidism and around 17 progressor patients. A discovery cohort of about 96 patients, 43 with Graves' ophthalmopathy and more than 55 with stable Graves' hyperthyroidism, was used to find distinguishing TCR V-J signatures. In six Graves' hyperthyroidism patients, the study also compared T-cell repertoires from thyroid tissue with T-cell repertoires from blood. Prospective prediction of ophthalmopathy was tested in an independent validation cohort of about 19 hyperthyroidism patients and 15 to 17 patients who later progressed to ophthalmopathy. The roughly 94 discovery patients were randomly divided into training and test sets at a 7:3 ratio. Following sampling, methimazole starting at 30 mg daily was given to hyperthyroidism patients, and high-dose intravenous methylprednisolone was given to ophthalmopathy patients. What the study reported, not specific to this receptor: Most expanded thyroid clonotypes (frequency above 0.001) were also detected in blood, suggesting blood repertoires may reflect thyroid immune responses. No statistical method was used to fix the sample size in advance, and group allocation was not hidden from the investigators. Ophthalmopathy was separated from stable hyperthyroidism by a 13 V-J signature model, with about 86% sensitivity and about 84% specificity obtained in cross-validation and 80%/75% obtained in testing. In validation, the model predicted progression to ophthalmopathy a median of about 5.9 months before onset, with roughly 68% sensitivity and nearly 75% specificity.

The germline V gene supplies CDR1 SGDLS and CDR2 YYNGEE. The CDR3, from cysteine to phenylalanine, totals 16 residues. The kept DNA is CDR3 alone, 48 bases in frame from the first base. Compared with germline, V lacks 3 bases and J lacks 1 base; bases without a gene match: 6. The clonotype comes from a woman in her thirties with Graves' hyperthyroidism that later progressed to Graves' ophthalmopathy. The sample taken for sequencing was blood. The chain was built from TRBV9 and TRBJ1-3, and 8 junction bases match TRBD1. The nucleotide sequence reads as follows: TGTGCCAGCAGCGCTGGGACAGGACTATCTGGAAACACCATATATTTT. Translated, this is CASSAGTGLSGNTIYF.